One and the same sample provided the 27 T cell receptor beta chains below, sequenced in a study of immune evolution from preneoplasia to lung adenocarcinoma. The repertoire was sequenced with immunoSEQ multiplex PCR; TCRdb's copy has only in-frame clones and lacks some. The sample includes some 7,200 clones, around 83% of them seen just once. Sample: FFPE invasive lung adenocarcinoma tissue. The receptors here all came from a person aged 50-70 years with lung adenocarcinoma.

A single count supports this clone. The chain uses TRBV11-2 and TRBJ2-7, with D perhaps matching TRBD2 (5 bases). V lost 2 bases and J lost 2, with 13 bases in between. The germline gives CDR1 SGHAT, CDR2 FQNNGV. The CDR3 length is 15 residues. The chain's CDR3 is CASSLTVRGTYEQYF. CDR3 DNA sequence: TGTGCCAGCAGCTTAACGGTCCGGGGAACCTACGAGCAGTACTTC.

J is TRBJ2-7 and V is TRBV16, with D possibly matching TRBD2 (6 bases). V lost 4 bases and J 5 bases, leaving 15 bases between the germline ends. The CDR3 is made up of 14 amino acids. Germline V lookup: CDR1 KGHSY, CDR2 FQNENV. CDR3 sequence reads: CASSPRPEGNEQYF. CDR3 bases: TGTGCCAGCAGCCCCCGTCCGGAGGGGAACGAGCAGTACTTC.

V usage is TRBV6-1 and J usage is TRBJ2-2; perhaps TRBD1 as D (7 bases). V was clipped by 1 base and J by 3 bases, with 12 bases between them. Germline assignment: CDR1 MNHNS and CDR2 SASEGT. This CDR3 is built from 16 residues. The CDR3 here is CASSEVGRGDTGELFF. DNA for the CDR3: TGTGCCAGCAGTGAAGTTGGCAGGGGGGACACCGGGGAGCTGTTTTTT.

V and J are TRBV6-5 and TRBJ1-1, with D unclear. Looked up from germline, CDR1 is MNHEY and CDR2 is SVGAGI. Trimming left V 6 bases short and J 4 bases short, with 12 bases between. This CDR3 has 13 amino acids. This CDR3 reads CASSRRRSTEAFF. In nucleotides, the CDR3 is TGTGCCAGCAGCAGGAGGAGGAGCACTGAAGCTTTCTTT.

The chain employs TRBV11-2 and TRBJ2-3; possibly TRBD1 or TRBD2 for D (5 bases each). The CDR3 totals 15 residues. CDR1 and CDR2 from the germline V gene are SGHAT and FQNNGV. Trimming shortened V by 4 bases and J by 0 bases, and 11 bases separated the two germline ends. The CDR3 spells CASSSVGDSTDTQYF. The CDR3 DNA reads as TGTGCCAGCAGCTCGGTGGGGGATAGCACAGATACGCAGTATTTT.

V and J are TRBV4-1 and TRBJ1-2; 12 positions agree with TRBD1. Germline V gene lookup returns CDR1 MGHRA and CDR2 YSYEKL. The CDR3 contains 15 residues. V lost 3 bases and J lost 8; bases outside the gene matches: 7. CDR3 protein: CASSHRDRGLIGYTF. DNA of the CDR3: TGCGCCAGCAGCCACCGGGACAGGGGGCTGATCGGCTACACCTTC.

CDR3 region: CASGQGGEQYF. CDR3 bases: TGTGCCAGTGGACAGGGAGGGGAGCAGTACTTC. The J gene is TRBJ2-7, the V gene TRBV27, with a weak D call TRBD1 (8 bases). CDR1 and CDR2 from the germline V gene are MNHEY and SMNVEV (reference sequence). The CDR3 is 11 amino acids. Deletions cut 9 bases from V and 7 bases from J, with 13 bases between.

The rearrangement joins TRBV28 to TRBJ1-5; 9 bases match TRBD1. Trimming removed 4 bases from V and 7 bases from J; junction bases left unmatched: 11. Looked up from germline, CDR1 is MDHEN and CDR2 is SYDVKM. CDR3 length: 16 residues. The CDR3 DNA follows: TGTGCCAGCAGTTCGATCACCTGGACAGGGGTACAGCCCCAGCATTTT. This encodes CASSSITWTGVQPQHF.

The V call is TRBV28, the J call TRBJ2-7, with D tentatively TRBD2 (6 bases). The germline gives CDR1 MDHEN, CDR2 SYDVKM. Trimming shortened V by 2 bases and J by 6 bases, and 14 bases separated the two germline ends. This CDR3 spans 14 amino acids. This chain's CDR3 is CASSLRLRLGEQYF. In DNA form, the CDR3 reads TGTGCCAGCAGTTTAAGACTAAGACTAGGCGAGCAGTACTTC.

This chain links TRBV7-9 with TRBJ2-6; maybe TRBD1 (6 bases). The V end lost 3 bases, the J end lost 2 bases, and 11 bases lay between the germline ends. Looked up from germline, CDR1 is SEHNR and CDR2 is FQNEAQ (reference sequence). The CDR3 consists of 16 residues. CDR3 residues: CASSLGWGPGANVLTF. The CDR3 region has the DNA TGTGCCAGCAGCTTGGGTTGGGGGCCTGGGGCCAACGTCCTGACTTTC.

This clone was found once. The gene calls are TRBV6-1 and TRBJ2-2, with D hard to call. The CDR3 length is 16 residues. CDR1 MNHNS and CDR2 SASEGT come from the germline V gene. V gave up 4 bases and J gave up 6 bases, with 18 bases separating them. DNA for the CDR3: TGTGCCAGCAGTGTCCCGACGACAATATGGGCCGGGGAGCTGTTTTTT. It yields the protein CASSVPTTIWAGELFF.

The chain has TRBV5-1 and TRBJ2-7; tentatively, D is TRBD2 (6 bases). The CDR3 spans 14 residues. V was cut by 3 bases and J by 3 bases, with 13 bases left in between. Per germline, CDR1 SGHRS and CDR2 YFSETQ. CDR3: CASSWRDGSYEQYF. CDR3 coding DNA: TGCGCCAGCAGCTGGAGGGACGGGAGCTACGAGCAGTACTTC.

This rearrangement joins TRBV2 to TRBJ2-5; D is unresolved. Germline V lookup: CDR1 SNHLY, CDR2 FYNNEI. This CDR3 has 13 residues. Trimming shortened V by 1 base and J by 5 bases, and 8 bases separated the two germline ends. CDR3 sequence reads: CASSEELLETQYF. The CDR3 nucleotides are TGTGCCAGCAGTGAAGAGCTTTTGGAGACCCAGTACTTC. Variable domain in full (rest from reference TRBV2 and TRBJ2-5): EPEVTQTPSHQVTQMGQEVILRCVPISNHLYFYWYRQILGQKVEFLVSFYNNEISEKSEIFDDQFSVERPDGSNFTLKIRSTKLEDSAMYFCASSEELLETQYFGPGTRLLVL.

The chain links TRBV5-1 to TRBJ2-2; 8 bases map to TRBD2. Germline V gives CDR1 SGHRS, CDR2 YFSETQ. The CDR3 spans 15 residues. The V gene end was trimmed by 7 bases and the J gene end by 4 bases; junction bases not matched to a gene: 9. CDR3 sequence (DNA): TGCGCCAGCGGAACCGGACTAGCCTCCACCGGGGAGCTGTTTTTT. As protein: CASGTGLASTGELFF.

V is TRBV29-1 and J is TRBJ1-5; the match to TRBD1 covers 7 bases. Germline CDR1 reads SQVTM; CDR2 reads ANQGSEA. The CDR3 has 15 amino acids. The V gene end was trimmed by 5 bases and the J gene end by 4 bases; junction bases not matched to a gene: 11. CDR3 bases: TGCAGCGTTATTGTTTCGACAGGGCGTAATCAGCCCCAGCATTTT. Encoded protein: CSVIVSTGRNQPQHF.

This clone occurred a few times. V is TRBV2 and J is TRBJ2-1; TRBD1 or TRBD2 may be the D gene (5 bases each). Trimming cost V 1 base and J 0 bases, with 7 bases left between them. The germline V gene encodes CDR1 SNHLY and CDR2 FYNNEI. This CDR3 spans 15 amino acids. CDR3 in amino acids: CASSEGGTSYNEQFF. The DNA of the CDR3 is TGTGCCAGCAGTGAAGGTGGGACCTCCTACAATGAGCAGTTCTTC.

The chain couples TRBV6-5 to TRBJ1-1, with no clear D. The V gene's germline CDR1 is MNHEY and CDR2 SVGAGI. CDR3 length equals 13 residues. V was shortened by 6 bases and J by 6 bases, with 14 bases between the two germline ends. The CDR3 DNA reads TGTGCCAGCAGCCGTACAGACACTTCTGAAGCTTTCTTT. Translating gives CASSRTDTSEAFF.

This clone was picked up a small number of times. CDR3 residues: CASSEMGLGGELFF. The DNA for the CDR3 is TGTGCCAGCAGTGAAATGGGGTTGGGCGGGGAGCTGTTTTTT. The chain has TRBV2 and TRBJ2-2; D is ambiguous. V was trimmed by 2 bases and J by 7 bases, leaving 11 bases between them. Looked up from germline, CDR1 is SNHLY and CDR2 is FYNNEI. CDR3 length: 14 amino acids.

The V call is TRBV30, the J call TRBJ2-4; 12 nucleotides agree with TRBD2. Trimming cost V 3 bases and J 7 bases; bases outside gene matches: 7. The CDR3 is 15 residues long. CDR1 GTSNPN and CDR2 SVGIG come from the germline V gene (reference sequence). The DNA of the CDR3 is TGTGCCTGGAGCCTACAAACTAGCGGGAGGAACATTCAGTACTTC. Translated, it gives CAWSLQTSGRNIQYF.

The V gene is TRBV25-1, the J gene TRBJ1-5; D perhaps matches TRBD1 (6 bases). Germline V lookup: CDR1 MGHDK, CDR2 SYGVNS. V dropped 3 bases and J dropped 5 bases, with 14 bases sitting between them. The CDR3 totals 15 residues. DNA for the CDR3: TGTGCCAGCAGTGACTCCGGGGGGGGGCATCAGCCCCAGCATTTT. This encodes CASSDSGGGHQPQHF.

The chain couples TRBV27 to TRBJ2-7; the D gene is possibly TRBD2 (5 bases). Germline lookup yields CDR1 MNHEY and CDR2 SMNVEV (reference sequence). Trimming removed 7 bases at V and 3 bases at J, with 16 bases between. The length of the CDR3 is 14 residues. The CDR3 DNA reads TGTGCCAGCACTTTCGGTTCCGGGGACTACGAGCAGTACTTC. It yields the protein CASTFGSGDYEQYF.

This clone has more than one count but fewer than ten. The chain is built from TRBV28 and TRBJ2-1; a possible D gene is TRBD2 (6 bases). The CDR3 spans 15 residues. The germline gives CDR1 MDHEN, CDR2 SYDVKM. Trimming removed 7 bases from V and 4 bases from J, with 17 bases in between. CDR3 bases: TGTGCCAGCAATGTGATTAGCGGAAAGTACAATGAGCAGTTCTTC. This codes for CASNVISGKYNEQFF.

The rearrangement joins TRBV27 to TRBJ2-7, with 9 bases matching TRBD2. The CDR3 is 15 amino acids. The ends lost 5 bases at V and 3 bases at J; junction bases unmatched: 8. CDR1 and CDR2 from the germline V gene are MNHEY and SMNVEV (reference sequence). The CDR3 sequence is CASSPSGKGVYEQYF. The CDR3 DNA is TGTGCCAGCAGTCCTAGCGGGAAGGGGGTCTACGAGCAGTACTTC.

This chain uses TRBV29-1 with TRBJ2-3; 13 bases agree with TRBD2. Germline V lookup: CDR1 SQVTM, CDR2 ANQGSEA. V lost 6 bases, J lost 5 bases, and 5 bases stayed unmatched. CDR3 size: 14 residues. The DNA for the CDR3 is TGCAGCGTCGACACTAGCGGGAGGGGAGATACGCAGTATTTT. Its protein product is CSVDTSGRGDTQYF.

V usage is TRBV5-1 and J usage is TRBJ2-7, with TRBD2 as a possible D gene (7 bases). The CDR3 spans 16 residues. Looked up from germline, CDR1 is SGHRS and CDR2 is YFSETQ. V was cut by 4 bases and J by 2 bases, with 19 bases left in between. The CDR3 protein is CASSPGGPGHTYEQYF. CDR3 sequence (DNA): TGCGCCAGCAGCCCGGGAGGCCCGGGACACACCTACGAGCAGTACTTC.

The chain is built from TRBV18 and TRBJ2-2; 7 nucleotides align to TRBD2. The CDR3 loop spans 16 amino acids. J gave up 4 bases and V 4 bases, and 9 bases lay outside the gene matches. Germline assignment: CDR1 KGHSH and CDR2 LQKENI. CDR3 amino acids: CASSLTSARSTGELFF. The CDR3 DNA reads TGTGCCAGCTCACTCACTAGCGCCCGTAGCACCGGGGAGCTGTTTTTT.

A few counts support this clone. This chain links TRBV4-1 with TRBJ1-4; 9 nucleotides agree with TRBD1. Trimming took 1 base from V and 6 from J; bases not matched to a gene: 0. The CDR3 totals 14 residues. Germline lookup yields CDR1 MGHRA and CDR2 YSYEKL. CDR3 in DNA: TGCGCCAGCAGCCAAGGGACAGGGGATGAAAAACTGTTTTTT. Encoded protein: CASSQGTGDEKLFF.